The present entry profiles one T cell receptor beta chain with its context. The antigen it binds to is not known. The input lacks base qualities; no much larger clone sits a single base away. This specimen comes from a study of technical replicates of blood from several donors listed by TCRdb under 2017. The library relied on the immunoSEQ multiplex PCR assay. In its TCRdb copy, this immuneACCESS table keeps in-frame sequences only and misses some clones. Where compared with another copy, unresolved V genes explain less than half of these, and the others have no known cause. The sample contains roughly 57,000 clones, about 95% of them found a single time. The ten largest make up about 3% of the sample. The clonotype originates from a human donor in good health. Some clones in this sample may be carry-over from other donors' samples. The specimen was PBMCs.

The DNA sequence is TGTGCCAGCACCCGGACTAGCCAAACCGGGGAGCTGTTTTTT. The encoded protein is CASTRTSQTGELFF. Here the chain combines TRBV9 and TRBJ2-2; TRBD2 matches 8 bases in the middle. CDR1 SGDLS and CDR2 YYNGEE are derived from the germline V gene. V ends up 6 bases short and J 5 bases short, with an unmatched junction base count of 6. The CDR3 runs 14 residues from the cysteine to the phenylalanine. Kept here is only the CDR3 DNA, which spans 42 bases and is read in frame from base 1.